This is a list of T cell receptor beta chains from one sample in a study of prognosis after radiotherapy for stage I lung cancer. One entry per CDR3 protein, called by TCRdb with MiXCR from the multiplex PCR reads. The sample lists some 28,000 distinct CDR3 sequences, around 32% occurring once. Specimen: PBMCs, collected before or after stereotactic body radiation therapy (not recorded which). The receptors here all came from a donor over 45 with non-small cell lung cancer. CDR3s include the opening cysteine and the closing phenylalanine or tryptophan.

v_call: TRBV6-5
cdr3_aa: CASSYSGGPVGNEQFF

v_call: TRBV20-1
cdr3_aa: CSARDLDPSSGRAWSYEQYF

v_call: TRBV5-1
cdr3_aa: CASREGTSQETQYF

v_call: TRBV30
cdr3_aa: CAFPGDRAGANVLTF

v_call: TRBV12-3/TRBV12-4
cdr3_aa: CASSSPTSGSTDTQYF

v_call: TRBV30
cdr3_aa: CAWSEQGVLTDTQYF

v_call: TRBV4-3
cdr3_aa: CASSQDSWEEGTDTQYF

v_call: TRBV28
cdr3_aa: CASSLWTSWVFTDTQYF

v_call: TRBV11-3
cdr3_aa: CASSLGRRNTIYF

v_call: TRBV6-2/TRBV6-3
cdr3_aa: CATRTSGGFYNEQFF

v_call: TRBV7-2
cdr3_aa: CASSLDPPPNEKLFF

v_call: TRBV12-3/TRBV12-4
cdr3_aa: CASRLAGGEFEQYF

v_call: TRBV6-2/TRBV6-3
cdr3_aa: CASSSQYTGELFF

v_call: TRBV4-1
cdr3_aa: CASSQGGGLRSGYEQYF

v_call: TRBV29-1
cdr3_aa: CSVAEFNSGNTIYF

v_call: TRBV10-3
cdr3_aa: CAISVAPGNQETQYF

v_call: TRBV4-2
cdr3_aa: CASSHAGTGSTYTEAFF

v_call: TRBV25-1
cdr3_aa: CASSGVEETQYF

v_call: TRBV20-1
cdr3_aa: CSAQDEGGAKDTQYF

v_call: TRBV9
cdr3_aa: CASSVGWTGGSMVSTNEKLFF

v_call: TRBV3-1
cdr3_aa: CASSRRTGGNTEAFF

v_call: TRBV6-1
cdr3_aa: CASGGASGELVFF

v_call: TRBV5-6
cdr3_aa: CASSSDWNNEQFF